This T cell receptor beta chain stems from a study of T cell responses to AZD1222 COVID-19 vaccine. In the case of this clone: As yet, its antigen is unknown.

TCRdb's table, derived via immunoSEQ multiplex PCR, lists solely in-frame clones and lacks some. The sample includes 150,000 to 180,000 clones, roughly nine tenths of them seen just once. Broader study findings: The reported proportion of spike-specific TCRs targeting unmutated variant regions was nearly half. Regions 160-218 and 743-854 dominated among vaccine-associated CD4 TCRs spanning spike. Repertoires were obtained solely post-peak T cell response. Just 5 or 6 AZD1222 recipients tested seropositive at baseline.

The CDR3 contains 12 residues. The germline V gene encodes CDR1 LGHDT and CDR2 YNNKEL (reference sequence). With 4 bases removed from V and 3 bases from J, the gap between germline ends came to 6 bases. The rearrangement uses TRBV3-1 (or the pseudogene TRBV3-2) and TRBJ1-1; D is undetermined. This specimen was peripheral blood, taken on day 0 of MenACWY control vaccination. This receptor was identified in an adult in good health. DNA of the CDR3: TGTGCCAGCAGCCGGGGTGACACTGAAGCTTTCTTT. Amino acids: CASSRGDTEAFF.